The sequence of this T cell receptor (beta chain) was determined in a study of shared clonotypes between healthy human individuals. General study results and limits: Naive subsets generally exceeded memory subsets in estimated richness.

The CDR3 covers 18 residues. Germline V gives CDR1 SGHAT, CDR2 FQDESV (reference sequence). V was clipped by 5 bases and J by 5 bases, with 24 bases between them. Genomic DNA of every subset was divided equally among multiple immunoSEQ plates. Generated by immunoSEQ multiplex PCR, the TCRdb table keeps only in-frame clones and is missing some. The repertoire holds some 1.4 million clones, with roughly 96% as singletons. Every donor, a Caucasian adult, lived in Nashville, Tennessee. Concerning this clone: Its target is unknown.

This sequence originates from a man aged 30-40 years in good health. The specimen sequenced was naive CD4+ T cells sorted from blood. Subset: CD45RA+ positively selected. The chain is built from TRBV11-1 and TRBJ1-4; D may be TRBD1 (5 bases). DNA of the CDR3: TGTGCCAGCAGCAAGTCGCGTGGATCGACAGTATTAAATGAAAAACTGTTTTTT. As protein: CASSKSRGSTVLNEKLFF.